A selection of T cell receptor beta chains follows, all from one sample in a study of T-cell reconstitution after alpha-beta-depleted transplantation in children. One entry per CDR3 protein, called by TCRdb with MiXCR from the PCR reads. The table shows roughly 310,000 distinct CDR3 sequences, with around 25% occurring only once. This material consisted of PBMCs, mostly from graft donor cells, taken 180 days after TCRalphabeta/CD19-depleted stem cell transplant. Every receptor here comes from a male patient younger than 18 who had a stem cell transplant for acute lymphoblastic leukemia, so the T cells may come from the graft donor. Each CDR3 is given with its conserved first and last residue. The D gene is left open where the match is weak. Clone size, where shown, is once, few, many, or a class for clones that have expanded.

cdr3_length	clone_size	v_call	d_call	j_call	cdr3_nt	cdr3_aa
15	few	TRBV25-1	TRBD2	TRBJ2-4	TGTGCCAGCAGCGGACTAGCGGAGACAAAAAACATTCAGTACTTC	CASSGLAETKNIQYF
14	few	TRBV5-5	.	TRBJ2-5	TGTGCCAGCAGCTTGGGGCTGGGGGCGGGGACCCAGTACTTC	CASSLGLGAGTQYF
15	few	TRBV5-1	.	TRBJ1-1	TGCGCCAGCAGCTTTGGTGGGGGCGCAGATACTGAAGCTTTCTTT	CASSFGGGADTEAFF
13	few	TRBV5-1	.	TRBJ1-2	TGCGCCAGCCGCTACCAGGGGTGGAGTGGCTACACCTTC	CASRYQGWSGYTF
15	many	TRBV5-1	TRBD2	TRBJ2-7	TGCGCCAGCAGCTCCCAAACTAGCGGCTCCTACGAGCAGTACTTC	CASSSQTSGSYEQYF
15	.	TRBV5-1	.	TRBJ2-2	TGCGCCAGCAGCTTGTTTCTAGAAAGCACCGGGGAGCTGTTTTTT	CASSLFLESTGELFF
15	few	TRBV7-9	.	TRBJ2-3	TGTGCCAGCAGCTTAGATATCTCCCTACCGGATACGCAGTATTTT	CASSLDISLPDTQYF
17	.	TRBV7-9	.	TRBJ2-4	TGTGCCAGCAGCTTAGGGTCGGGGGAGAATACGGGAAACATTCAGTACTTC	CASSLGSGENTGNIQYF
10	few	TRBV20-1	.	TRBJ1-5	TGCAGTGCTGCAGATCAGCCCCAGCATTTT	CSAADQPQHF
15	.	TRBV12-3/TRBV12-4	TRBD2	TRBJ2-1	TGTGCCAGCAGTCCCGGGACTAGCGGGAGTACTGAGCAGTTCTTC	CASSPGTSGSTEQFF
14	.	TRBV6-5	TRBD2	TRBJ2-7	TGTGCCAGCAGTTACTCGACGGGGGGCTACGAGCAGTACTTC	CASSYSTGGYEQYF
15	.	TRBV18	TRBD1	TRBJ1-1	TGTGCCAGCTCACTATACAGGGGCATGAACACTGAAGCTTTCTTT	CASSLYRGMNTEAFF
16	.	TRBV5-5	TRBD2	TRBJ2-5	TGTGCCAGCAGCTTTCATCTAGCGGGGCCCCAAGAGACCCAGTACTTC	CASSFHLAGPQETQYF
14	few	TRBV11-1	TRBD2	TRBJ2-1	TGTGCCACCCATCATAGCGGGAGTTTCAATGAGCAGTTCTTC	CATHHSGSFNEQFF
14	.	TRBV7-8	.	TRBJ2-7	TGTGCCAGCAGCTCGGCGACAGCCTCCTACGAGCAGTACTTC	CASSSATASYEQYF
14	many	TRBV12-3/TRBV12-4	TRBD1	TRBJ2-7	TGTGCCAGCAAACCGGGACAGAGCTCCTACGAGCAGTACTTC	CASKPGQSSYEQYF
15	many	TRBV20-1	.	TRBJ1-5	TGCAGTGCTAGAGCTCCGAACATCATCCATCAGCCCCAGCATTTT	CSARAPNIIHQPQHF
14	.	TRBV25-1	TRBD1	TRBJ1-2	TGTGCCAGCAGTGAATTCCAGGGGGCAGATGGCTACACCTTC	CASSEFQGADGYTF
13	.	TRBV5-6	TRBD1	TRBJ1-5	TGTGCCAGCAGCTGGCAGGGGGTTCAGCCCCAGCATTTT	CASSWQGVQPQHF
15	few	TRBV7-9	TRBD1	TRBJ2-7	TGTGCCAGCAGCTTCGGGACAGTCCTCTCCTACGAGCAGTACTTC	CASSFGTVLSYEQYF
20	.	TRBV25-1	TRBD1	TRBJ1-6	TGTGCCAGCAGTGGATACGGGACAGGGGGCATGTGGCGGCCAATTTCACCCCTCCACTTT	CASSGYGTGGMWRPISPLHF
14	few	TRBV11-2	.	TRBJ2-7	TGTGCCAGCAGCTCCCCCGGGACTGCCTACGAGCAGTACTTC	CASSSPGTAYEQYF
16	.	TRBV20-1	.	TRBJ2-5	TGCAGTGCTAGAGATGAGGCCAGGGTCATCCAAGAGACCCAGTACTTC	CSARDEARVIQETQYF
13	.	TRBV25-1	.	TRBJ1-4	TGTGCAGCGCAAGGAGGTGGCAGTGAAAAACTGTTTTTT	CAAQGGGSEKLFF
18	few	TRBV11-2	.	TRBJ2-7	TGTGCCAGCAGCCTCAAAGTGGGCAGCAGGGTTTGGGACTACGAGCAGTACTTC	CASSLKVGSRVWDYEQYF
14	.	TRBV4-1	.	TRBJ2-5	TGCGCCAGCAGCCAAGAAAACCGCCAAGAGACCCAGTACTTC	CASSQENRQETQYF
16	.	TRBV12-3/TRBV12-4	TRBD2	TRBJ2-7	TGTGCCAGCAGTTTTGGGACTAGCGGGAGAAAGTACGAGCAGTACTTC	CASSFGTSGRKYEQYF